Listed here are 20 T cell receptor beta chains from one sample, sequenced in a study of blood T cell repertoires in COVID-19. Measured with immunoSEQ multiplex PCR; TCRdb has only the in-frame clones, and not every one. The sample lists approximately 60,000 clones, 70% to 90% occurring once. The sequenced sample was peripheral blood. The receptors were sampled from a human donor in a cohort sampled during active COVID-19.

This chain joins TRBV18 and TRBJ1-2, with TRBD1 matching over 8 bases. The germline CDR1 and CDR2 sequences are KGHSH and LQKENI. Germline trimming cut 0 bases from V and 7 bases from J; bases unmatched to any gene: 13. The CDR3 is 17 amino acids. The CDR3, as DNA: TGTGCCAGCTCACCACCGGTCGGCAGGGGGGACAGGCGTGGCTACACCTTC. Translating gives CASSPPVGRGDRRGYTF.

This clone was seen a few times. The CDR3 protein is CSVGDRGDQPQHF. DNA of the CDR3: TGCAGCGTTGGAGACAGGGGCGATCAGCCCCAGCATTTT. This chain connects TRBV29-1 to TRBJ1-5; 8 bases fit TRBD1. V gave up 4 bases and J gave up 5 bases; unmatched junction bases: 4. Germline values: CDR1 SQVTM, CDR2 ANQGSEA. The CDR3 spans 13 residues.

The chain combines TRBV18 with TRBJ2-1; D is possibly TRBD1 (5 bases). V was clipped by 6 bases and J by 0 bases, with 12 bases between them. CDR1 KGHSH and CDR2 LQKENI come from the germline V gene. CDR3 size: 15 residues. The CDR3 sequence: CASSLGDSSYNEQFF. CDR3 in DNA: TGTGCCAGCTCCTTAGGCGACAGCTCCTACAATGAGCAGTTCTTC.

V and J are TRBV12-3 or TRBV12-4 and TRBJ1-2; D uncertain. The CDR3 length is 13 residues. V lost 3 bases and J 6 bases, leaving 11 bases between the germline ends. The CDR3 region has the DNA TGTGCCAGCAGTTTGGCCGGGGATCATGGCTACACCTTC. Its translation is CASSLAGDHGYTF.

The chain has TRBV5-6 and TRBJ1-2; D may be TRBD1 (6 bases). V shed 3 bases and J shed 7 bases, with 13 bases lying between them. The germline gives CDR1 SGHDT, CDR2 YYEEEE. The CDR3 loop spans 13 amino acids. The CDR3 sequence: CASSYPGVGGYTF. For the CDR3, the DNA is TGTGCCAGCAGCTACCCAGGGGTTGGTGGCTACACCTTC.

This clone has only one observation. This chain connects TRBV6-1 to TRBJ2-7; D is unresolved. V shed 3 bases and J shed 2 bases, with 8 bases lying between them. Germline V gene sequence: CDR1 MNHNS, CDR2 SASEGT. The CDR3 covers 13 residues. DNA of the CDR3: TGTGCCAGCAGTGAGGGCTGGCCCTACGAGCAGTACTTC. The encoded protein is CASSEGWPYEQYF.

CDR3 region: CASSFTGLAIYEQYF. CDR3 DNA sequence: TGTGCCAGCAGCTTCACGGGACTAGCGATATACGAGCAGTACTTC. The chain employs TRBV7-2 and TRBJ2-7; the match to TRBD2 covers 10 bases. J lost 4 bases, V lost 3 bases, and 6 bases had no gene match. Germline values: CDR1 SGHTA, CDR2 FQGNSA. This CDR3 region has 15 residues.

The chain carries TRBV6-5 and TRBJ2-1; 11 nucleotides match TRBD2. Trimming took 7 bases from V and 8 from J; bases not matched to a gene: 7. This CDR3 is built from 14 residues. Germline V CDR1 and CDR2: MNHEY, SVGAGI. In DNA, the CDR3 is TGTGCCAGCAACATAGCGGGGGGGAACGATGAGCAGTTCTTC. As protein: CASNIAGGNDEQFF.

This clone turned up a few times. The V and J genes are TRBV5-1 and TRBJ1-1, with 9 bases matching TRBD1. V trimming: 4 bases; J trimming: 4 bases; junction bases outside the gene matches: 8. Germline CDR1 SGHRS, CDR2 YFSETQ. This CDR3 is 15 amino acids long. DNA for the CDR3: TGCGCCAGCAGCGCCGGGACAGGGTCGAGCACTGAAGCTTTCTTT. Residues: CASSAGTGSSTEAFF.

The chain uses TRBV30 and TRBJ1-2; TRBD1 agrees at 9 bases. Germline V CDR1 and CDR2: GTSNPN, SVGIG (reference sequence). This CDR3 region has 15 residues. Trimming cost V 1 base and J 3 bases; bases outside gene matches: 6. The CDR3 sequence is CAWSEMDRGYYGYTF. The CDR3 DNA is TGTGCCTGGAGTGAAATGGACAGGGGTTACTATGGCTACACCTTC.

V gene TRBV30 combines with J gene TRBJ1-5, with D perhaps matching TRBD1 (5 bases). Germline V lookup: CDR1 GTSNPN, CDR2 SVGIG (reference sequence). The ends were cut back, 2 bases at V and 5 bases at J, with 10 bases in the middle. The CDR3 is 13 amino acids. Here the CDR3 reads CAWSPQGDQPQHF. In DNA, the CDR3 is TGTGCCTGGAGTCCACAAGGGGATCAGCCCCAGCATTTT.

CDR3 in amino acids: CASSPRDRGTGELFF. The CDR3 nucleotides read TGTGCCAGCAGCCCTCGGGACAGGGGCACCGGGGAGCTGTTTTTT. The chain links TRBV3-1 (or the pseudogene TRBV3-2) to TRBJ2-2, with TRBD1 matching over 10 bases. The ends lost 4 bases at V and 4 bases at J; junction bases unmatched: 3. The CDR3 runs 15 residues. Looked up from germline, CDR1 is LGHDT and CDR2 is YNNKEL (reference sequence).

This chain links TRBV3-1 (or the pseudogene TRBV3-2) with TRBJ2-3, with D perhaps matching TRBD1 (5 bases). The CDR3 runs 16 residues. Looked up from germline, CDR1 is LGHDT and CDR2 is YNNKEL (reference sequence). The ends were cut back, 0 bases at V and 2 bases at J, with 12 bases in the middle. The CDR3 DNA is TGTGCCAGCAGCCAAGAACGGCAGGGCATCACAGATACGCAGTATTTT. Translated, it gives CASSQERQGITDTQYF.

This clone is a singleton in its sample. The chain couples TRBV27 to TRBJ1-1, with D possibly TRBD1 on 6 matching bases. Germline V gene sequence: CDR1 MNHEY, CDR2 SMNVEV (reference sequence). The CDR3 contains 16 residues. The V end lost 0 bases, the J end lost 3 bases, and 14 bases lay between the germline ends. The CDR3 here is CASSLSLDSSYTEAFF. In DNA form, the CDR3 reads TGTGCCAGCAGTTTATCCTTGGACAGCTCCTACACTGAAGCTTTCTTT.

V and J are TRBV7-2 and TRBJ2-7, with TRBD2 as a possible D gene (6 bases). V was trimmed by 5 bases and J by 7 bases, leaving 9 bases between them. Germline V CDR1 and CDR2: SGHTA, FQGNSA. This CDR3 is 11 amino acids long. CDR3 in DNA: TGTGCCAGCAGCCCAGGAGGGGAGCAGTACTTC. Residues: CASSPGGEQYF.

The CDR3 DNA reads TGTGCCTGGAGTGTAACAGTCTATGGCTACACCTTC. It encodes CAWSVTVYGYTF. V usage is TRBV30 and J usage is TRBJ1-2; D call uncertain. There are 12 residues in the CDR3. Germline loops: CDR1 GTSNPN, CDR2 SVGIG (reference sequence). V was trimmed by 0 bases and J by 4 bases, leaving 6 bases between them.

A few counts support this clone. The J gene is TRBJ2-7, the V gene TRBV11-3; 8 positions agree with TRBD1. The CDR3 consists of 17 residues. Germline V gives CDR1 SGHNT, CDR2 YENEEA. V was clipped by 4 bases and J by 1 base; unmatched bases: 12. CDR3: CASSSPAGTGLSYEQYF. CDR3 bases: TGTGCCAGCAGCTCGCCCGCTGGGACAGGTTTATCCTACGAGCAGTACTTC. The whole variable domain, filled in from reference TRBV11-3 and TRBJ2-7, reads EAGVVQSPRYKIIEKKQPVAFWCNPISGHNTLYWYLQNLGQGPELLIRYENEEAVDDSQLPKDRFSAERLKGVDSTLKIQPAELGDSAVYLCASSSPAGTGLSYEQYFGPGTRLTVT.

This clone is a singleton in its sample. The rearrangement uses TRBV6-5 and TRBJ2-7; D is possibly TRBD2 (6 bases). Germline values: CDR1 MNHEY, CDR2 SVGAGI. Between the trimmed V and J ends, which lost 3 bases and 7 bases, there was a span of 19 bases. This CDR3 has 15 residues. The CDR3, as DNA: TGTGCCAGCAGTTATATGGCTCCGCCTGCGGGAGAGCAGTACTTC. Translation gives CASSYMAPPAGEQYF.

This clone was counted between two and nine times. The CDR3 region is CATTGDGVDTQYF. CDR3 sequence (DNA): TGTGCCACCACCGGGGATGGGGTAGATACGCAGTATTTT. This chain links TRBV24-1 with TRBJ2-3, with a weak D call TRBD2 (5 bases). V was clipped by 8 bases and J by 5 bases, with 13 bases between them. Germline V gene lookup returns CDR1 KGHDR and CDR2 SFDVKD. The CDR3 sequence is 13 residues long.

The chain is built from TRBV18 and TRBJ2-1, with TRBD1 matching 10 bases. The V segment lost 2 bases and the J segment 4 bases; nucleotides outside the gene matches: 2. The CDR3 spans 15 residues. Germline CDR1 and CDR2: KGHSH and LQKENI. CDR3 sequence: CASSPGTGAYNEQFF. Here the CDR3 DNA reads TGTGCCAGCTCACCAGGGACAGGGGCGTACAATGAGCAGTTCTTC.